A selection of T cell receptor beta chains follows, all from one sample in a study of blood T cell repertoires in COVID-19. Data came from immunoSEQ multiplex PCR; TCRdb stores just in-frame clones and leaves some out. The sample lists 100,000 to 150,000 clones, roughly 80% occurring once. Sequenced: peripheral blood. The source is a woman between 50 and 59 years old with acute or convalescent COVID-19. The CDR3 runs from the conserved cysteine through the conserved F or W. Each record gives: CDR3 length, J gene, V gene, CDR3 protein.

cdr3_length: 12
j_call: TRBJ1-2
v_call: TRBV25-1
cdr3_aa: CASSAGGGGYTF

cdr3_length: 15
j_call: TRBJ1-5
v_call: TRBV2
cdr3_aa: CASTSQQGRFQPQHF

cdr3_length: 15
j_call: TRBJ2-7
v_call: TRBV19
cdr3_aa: CASSPKSGGSYEQYF

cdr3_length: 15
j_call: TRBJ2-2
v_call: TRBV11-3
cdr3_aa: CASSLGGRGAGELFF

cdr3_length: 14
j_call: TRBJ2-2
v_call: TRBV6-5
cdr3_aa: CASRPTENTGELFF

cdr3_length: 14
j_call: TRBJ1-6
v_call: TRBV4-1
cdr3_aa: CASSQRTGDSPLHF

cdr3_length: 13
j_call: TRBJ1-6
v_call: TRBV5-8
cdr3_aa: CASSLAGDSPLHF

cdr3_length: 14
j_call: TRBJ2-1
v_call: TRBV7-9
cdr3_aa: CASSLTSPGNEQFF

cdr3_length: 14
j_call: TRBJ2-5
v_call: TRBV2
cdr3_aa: CASSNARTGATQYF

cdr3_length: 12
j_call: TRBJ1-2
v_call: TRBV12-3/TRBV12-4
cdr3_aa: CASSFYPYGYTF

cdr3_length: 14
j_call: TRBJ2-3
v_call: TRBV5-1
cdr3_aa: CATGTSGVSDTQYF

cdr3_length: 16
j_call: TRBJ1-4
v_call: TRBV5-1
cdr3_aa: CASSPEAGGNNEKLFF

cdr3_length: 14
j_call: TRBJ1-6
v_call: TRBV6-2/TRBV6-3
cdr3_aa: CASSWQGRIPPLHF

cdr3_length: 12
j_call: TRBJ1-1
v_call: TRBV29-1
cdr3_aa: CSVYLMASEAFF

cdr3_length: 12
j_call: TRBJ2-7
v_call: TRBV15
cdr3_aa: CATSHISYEQYF

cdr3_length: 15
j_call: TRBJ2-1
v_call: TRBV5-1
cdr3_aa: CASSAGGAYYNEQFF

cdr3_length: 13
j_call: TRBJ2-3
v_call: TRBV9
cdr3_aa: CASSVTGTDTQYF

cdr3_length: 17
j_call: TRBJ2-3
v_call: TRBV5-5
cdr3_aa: CASSLEASGGITDTQYF

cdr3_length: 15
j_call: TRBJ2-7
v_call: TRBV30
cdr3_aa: CAWGTGGVGPYEQYF

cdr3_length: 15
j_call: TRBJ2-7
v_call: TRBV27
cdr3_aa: CASSPYDRGPYEQYF

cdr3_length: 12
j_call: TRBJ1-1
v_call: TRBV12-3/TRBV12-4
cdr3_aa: CASSLGVTEAFF

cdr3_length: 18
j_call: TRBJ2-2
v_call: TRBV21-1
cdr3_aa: CASSKHGRDRENTGELFF

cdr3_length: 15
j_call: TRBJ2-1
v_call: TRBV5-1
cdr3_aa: CASRSLAGPTNEQFF

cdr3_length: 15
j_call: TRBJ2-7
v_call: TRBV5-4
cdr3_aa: CASSAGTSRGDEQYF

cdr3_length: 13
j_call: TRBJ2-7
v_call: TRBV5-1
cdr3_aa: CASSSLGGDRAYF

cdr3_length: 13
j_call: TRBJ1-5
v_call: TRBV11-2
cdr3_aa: CASSRYSNQPQHF

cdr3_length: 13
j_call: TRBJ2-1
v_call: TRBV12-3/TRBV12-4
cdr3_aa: CASSLNPPNEQFF

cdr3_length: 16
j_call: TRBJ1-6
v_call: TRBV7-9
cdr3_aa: CASSLDSLIMMSPLHF

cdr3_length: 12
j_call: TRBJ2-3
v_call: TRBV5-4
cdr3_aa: CASGGATDTQYF

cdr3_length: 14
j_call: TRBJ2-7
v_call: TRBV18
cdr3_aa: CASSPDQGVYEQYF

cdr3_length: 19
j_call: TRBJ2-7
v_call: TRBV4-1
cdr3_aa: CASSQDFSGGPALTYEQYF